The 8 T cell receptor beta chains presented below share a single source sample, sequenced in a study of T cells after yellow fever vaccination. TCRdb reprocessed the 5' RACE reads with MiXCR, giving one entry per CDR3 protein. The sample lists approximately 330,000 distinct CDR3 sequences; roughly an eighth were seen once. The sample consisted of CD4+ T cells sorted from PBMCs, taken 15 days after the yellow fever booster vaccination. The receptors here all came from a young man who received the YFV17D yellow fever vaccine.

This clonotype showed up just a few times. The CDR3 protein is CASSQVPAGGRTGELFF. As DNA, the CDR3 is TGTGCCAGCAGCCAAGTTCCAGCGGGGGGGCGAACCGGGGAGCTGTTTTTT. The chain recombines TRBV4-2 with TRBJ2-2; TRBD2 agrees at 10 bases. CDR1 is LGHNA and CDR2 is YNFKEQ in the germline V gene. V was clipped by 1 base and J by 5 bases; unmatched bases: 7. CDR3 size: 17 residues.

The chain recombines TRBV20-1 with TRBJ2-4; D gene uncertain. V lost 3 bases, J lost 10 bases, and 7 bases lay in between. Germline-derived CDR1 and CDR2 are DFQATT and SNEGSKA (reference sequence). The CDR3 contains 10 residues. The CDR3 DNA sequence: TGCAGTGCTAGGGGTGGAATTCAGTACTTC. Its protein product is CSARGGIQYF.

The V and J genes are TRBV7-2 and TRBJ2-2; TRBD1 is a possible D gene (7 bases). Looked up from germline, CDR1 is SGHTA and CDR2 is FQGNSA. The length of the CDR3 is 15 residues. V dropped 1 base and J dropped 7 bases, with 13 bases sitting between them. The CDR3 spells CASSLVGGQLGELFF. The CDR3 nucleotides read TGTGCCAGCAGCTTAGTGGGGGGACAGCTCGGGGAGCTGTTTTTT.

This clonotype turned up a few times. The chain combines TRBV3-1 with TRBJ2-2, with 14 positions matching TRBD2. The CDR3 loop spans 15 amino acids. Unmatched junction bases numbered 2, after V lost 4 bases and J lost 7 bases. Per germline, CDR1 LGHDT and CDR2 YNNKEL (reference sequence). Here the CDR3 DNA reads TGTGCCAGCAGCCGGACTAGCGGGGGGTACGGGGAGCTGTTTTTT. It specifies CASSRTSGGYGELFF.

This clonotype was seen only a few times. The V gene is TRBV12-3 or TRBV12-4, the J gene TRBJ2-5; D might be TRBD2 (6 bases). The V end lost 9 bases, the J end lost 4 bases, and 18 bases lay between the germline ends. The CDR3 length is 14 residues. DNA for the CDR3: TGTGCCAGTTACGGGACTGGGGGTGGAGAGACCCAGTACTTC. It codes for CASYGTGGGETQYF.

Written as DNA, the CDR3 is TGTGCCAGCAGTCCCTCGGGGAAGGGCAATCAGCCCCAGCATTTT. It specifies CASSPSGKGNQPQHF. The V call is TRBV6-2 or TRBV6-3, the J call TRBJ1-5; D unresolved. Trimming pared 5 bases from V and 2 bases from J, leaving 13 bases between. This CDR3 has 15 residues. The V gene's germline CDR1 is MNHEY and CDR2 SVGEGT.

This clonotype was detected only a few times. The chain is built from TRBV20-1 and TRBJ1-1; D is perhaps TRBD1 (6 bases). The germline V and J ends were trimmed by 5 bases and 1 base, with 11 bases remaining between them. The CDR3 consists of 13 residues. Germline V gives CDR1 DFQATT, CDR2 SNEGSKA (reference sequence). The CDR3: CSAPEGGNTEAFF. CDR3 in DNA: TGCAGTGCTCCGGAGGGGGGGAACACTGAAGCTTTCTTT.

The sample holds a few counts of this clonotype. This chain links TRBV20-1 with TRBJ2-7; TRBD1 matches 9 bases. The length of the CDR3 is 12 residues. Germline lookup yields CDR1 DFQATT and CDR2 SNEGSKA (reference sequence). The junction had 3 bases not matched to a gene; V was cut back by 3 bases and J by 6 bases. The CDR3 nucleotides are TGCAGTGCTAGGGACAGGGGATTCGAGCAGTACTTC. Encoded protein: CSARDRGFEQYF.